One and the same sample provided the 16 T cell receptor beta chains below, sequenced in a study of shared clonotypes between healthy human individuals. The repertoire was sequenced with immunoSEQ multiplex PCR; TCRdb's copy has only in-frame clones and lacks some. Of 950,000 to 1,100,000 clones listed, 65% to 80% are singletons. The sample was memory CD4+ T cells sorted from blood. The subset here: CD45RA-negative fraction. Every receptor here comes from a man in his late teens or twenties in good health.

V is TRBV5-6 and J is TRBJ1-5; D is undetermined. V was cut by 2 bases and J by 4 bases, with 10 bases left in between. The V gene's germline CDR1 is SGHDT and CDR2 YYEEEE. The CDR3 sequence is 14 residues long. CDR3 nucleotides: TGTGCCAGCAGCTTAGGTGTTGGTAATCAGCCCCAGCATTTT. This codes for CASSLGVGNQPQHF.

This chain uses TRBV4-3 with TRBJ1-2; 7 bases line up with TRBD1. The CDR3 has 14 amino acids. The germline CDR1 and CDR2 sequences are LGHNA and YSLEER. Germline trimming cut 3 bases from V and 5 bases from J; bases unmatched to any gene: 6. CDR3 DNA: TGCGCCAGCAGCCAGGAGAGGACAGGTTATGGCTACACCTTC. This translates into CASSQERTGYGYTF.

This clone has more than one count but fewer than ten. The rearrangement links TRBV10-1 to TRBJ2-1, with D unclear. The CDR3 sequence is 12 residues long. Germline V gives CDR1 WNHNN, CDR2 SYGVQD (reference sequence). V lost 1 base, J lost 9 bases, and 7 bases lay in between. CDR3 DNA: TGCGCCAGCAGTGAGTACCCGGGTGAGCAGTTCTTC. As protein: CASSEYPGEQFF.

This clone was seen more than once but under ten times. The V gene is TRBV2, the J gene TRBJ1-2; TRBD1 agrees at 9 bases. Germline V gene lookup returns CDR1 SNHLY and CDR2 FYNNEI. J gave up 5 bases and V 6 bases, and 7 bases lay outside the gene matches. The CDR3 spans 14 residues. The CDR3 loop reads CASRRSGQGYGYTF. CDR3 bases: TGTGCCAGCAGGAGGAGCGGACAGGGGTATGGCTACACCTTC.

This clone was detected many times. The V call is TRBV7-9, the J call TRBJ2-7; D possibly corresponds to TRBD2 (5 bases). The V end was cut by 4 bases, the J end by 6 bases, with 13 bases between. The CDR3 is 13 residues long. Germline CDR1 SEHNR, CDR2 FQNEAQ (reference sequence). This CDR3 reads CASSWSGSIEQYF. The CDR3 DNA sequence: TGTGCCAGCAGCTGGAGCGGTTCCATCGAGCAGTACTTC.

This clone occurred a few times. This chain uses TRBV7-9 with TRBJ2-3, with TRBD1 as a possible D gene (5 bases). V was pared by 2 bases and J by 4 bases, with 10 bases between. There are 14 residues in the CDR3. Germline CDR1 is SEHNR and CDR2 is FQNEAQ (reference sequence). In nucleotides, the CDR3 is TGTGCCAGCAGCTTAACAGGAACAGCAGATACGCAGTATTTT. Protein: CASSLTGTADTQYF.

The chain uses TRBV5-4 and TRBJ2-5; D is possibly TRBD1 or TRBD2 (5 bases each). The V and J ends lost 10 bases and 1 base respectively, with 17 bases between them. This CDR3 has 14 amino acids. CDR1 and CDR2 from the germline V gene are SGHNT and YYREEE (reference sequence). CDR3 bases: TGTGCCGCTTCCGGTGGGGGTTCCCAAGAGACCCAGTACTTC. It encodes CAASGGGSQETQYF.

This rearrangement joins TRBV21-1 to TRBJ2-1; the D call in the table, TRBD1, was not verified against the DNA. TRBV21-1 is a documented pseudogene. This CDR3 comprises 17 residues. The CDR3 loop reads CASSKIMGQGTGNEQFF. The CDR3 DNA reads TGTGCCAGCAGCAAAATCATGGGACAGGGCACGGGAAATGAGCAGTTCTTC.

CDR3 DNA: TGTGCCAGCAGCTCGACTAGCGTAGGAAATGAGCAGTTCTTC. The encoded protein is CASSSTSVGNEQFF. J is TRBJ2-1 and V is TRBV5-4; 8 positions match TRBD2. Germline V lookup: CDR1 SGHNT, CDR2 YYREEE (reference sequence). Trimming at V came to 3 bases and at J to 7 bases, leaving 6 bases not matched to a gene. The CDR3 loop spans 14 amino acids.

The table lists this clone with many counts. The genes are TRBV27 and TRBJ2-7, with 7 bases aligning to TRBD1. Germline V CDR1 and CDR2: MNHEY, SMNVEV (reference sequence). The CDR3 has 13 amino acids. With V trimmed by 5 bases and J by 7 bases, 8 bases remained unmatched. The CDR3 nucleotides read TGTGCCAGCAGTCGGGACAGAACGGGGGAGCAGTACTTC. Amino acids: CASSRDRTGEQYF.

CDR3 coding DNA: TGTGCCAGCAGCTTATCGGACAGCTCCTACAATGAGCAGTTCTTC. Amino acids: CASSLSDSSYNEQFF. This chain links TRBV11-2 with TRBJ2-1, with a weak D call TRBD1 (6 bases). CDR1 is SGHAT and CDR2 is FQNNGV in the germline V gene. Trimming removed 2 bases at V and 0 bases at J, with 8 bases between. The CDR3 contains 15 residues. Variable domain in full (rest from reference TRBV11-2 and TRBJ2-1): EAGVAQSPRYKIIEKRQSVAFWCNPISGHATLYWYQQILGQGPKLLIQFQNNGVVDDSQLPKDRFSAERLKGVDSTLKIQPAKLEDSAVYLCASSLSDSSYNEQFFGPGTRLTVL.

In its sample, this clone was seen once. This chain uses TRBV18 with TRBJ2-2; no reliable D call. This CDR3 is built from 16 residues. V lost 2 bases, J lost 5 bases, and 15 bases lay in between. From germline, CDR1 is KGHSH and CDR2 LQKENI. For the CDR3, the DNA is TGTGCCAGCTCACCAACGTGGAGTTCGTCGACCGGGGAGCTGTTTTTT. Translating it yields CASSPTWSSSTGELFF.

The chain couples TRBV21-1 to TRBJ1-2; the table's D call, TRBD1, has no DNA check behind it. TRBV21-1 is designated a pseudogene. The CDR3 has 16 residues. The CDR3 protein is CASSKGGTGENYGYTF. The CDR3 DNA follows: TGTGCCAGCAGCAAGGGTGGAACAGGGGAAAACTATGGCTACACCTTC.

This chain uses TRBV18 with TRBJ2-7; D assignment may be TRBD1 or TRBD2 (5 bases each). CDR1 is KGHSH and CDR2 is LQKENI in the germline V gene. The CDR3 spans 14 residues. Trimming left V 5 bases short and J 4 bases short, with 15 bases between. CDR3 coding DNA: TGTGCCAGCTCATCCGGGGCGGAGGATTACGAGCAGTACTTC. Translating it yields CASSSGAEDYEQYF.

CDR3 sequence: CASSLPGDNSPLHF. DNA of the CDR3: TGTGCCAGCAGTTTACCAGGGGATAATTCACCCCTCCACTTT. J is TRBJ1-6 and V is TRBV27; tentative D call: TRBD1 (6 bases). Trimming cost V 2 bases and J 5 bases, with 7 bases left between them. CDR3 size: 14 residues. Germline V gives CDR1 MNHEY, CDR2 SMNVEV (reference sequence).

A single count supports this clone. The V gene is TRBV28, the J gene TRBJ1-2; 7 positions agree with TRBD1. The CDR3 length is 14 residues. V lost 5 bases, J lost 1 base, and 4 bases stayed unmatched. CDR1 and CDR2 from the germline V gene are MDHEN and SYDVKM. The CDR3 is CASSRTGHNYGYTF. DNA for the CDR3: TGTGCCAGCAGTCGGACAGGCCATAACTATGGCTACACCTTC.